This T cell receptor (beta chain) was documented in a study of a mutant IDH1 vaccine in newly diagnosed glioma. Time point indicated: baseline, week 1 (first vaccination visit). Treatment specified: pre-vaccination baseline after standard-of-care therapy. The CDR3 length is 15 residues. Trimming stripped 3 bases from V and 1 base from J, with 10 bases between. Germline V gene lookup returns CDR1 LNHDA and CDR2 SQIVND (reference sequence). Generated by immunoSEQ multiplex PCR, the TCRdb table keeps only in-frame clones and is missing some. Of 55,000 to 70,000 clones in the sample, about 86% were seen once.

The sequence was collected from a man aged 30-40 years with glioma. The V call is TRBV19, the J call TRBJ1-3; D is uncertain. The input for sequencing was PBMCs, taken from a glioma patient treated with radiotherapy, temozolomide or both. The CDR3, as DNA: TGTGCCAGTAGTATTGGTCAGGTTTCTGGAAACACCATATATTTT. This gives the protein CASSIGQVSGNTIYF. Looking up the rest from reference TRBV19 and TRBJ1-3 gives the full variable domain: DGGITQSPKYLFRKEGQNVTLSCEQNLNHDAMYWYRQDPGQGLRLIYYSQIVNDFQKGDIAEGYSVSREKKESFPLTVTSAQKNPTAFYLCASSIGQVSGNTIYFGEGSWLTVV.